This T cell receptor beta chain was observed in a study of response to subunit inactivated influenza vaccine. Trimming took 2 bases from V and 2 from J, leaving 9 bases between them. The CDR3 is 14 amino acids. Germline CDR1 is ENHRY and CDR2 is SYGVKD. TCRdb redid the calling of the RT-PCR reads with MiXCR, one entry per CDR3 protein. The sample consists of hundreds of thousands of distinct CDR3 sequences, about 8% of them appearing once. This rearrangement joins TRBV10-3 to TRBJ1-1; D call uncertain. This sequence was found in a man aged 45-69 years who received an inactivated influenza vaccine. The sequencing used PBMCs from blood, collected less than 30 months after vaccination. CDR3 loop: CAISEGGTNTEAFF. In DNA, the CDR3 is TGTGCCATCAGTGAGGGCGGAACTAACACTGAAGCTTTCTTT.